This T cell receptor (beta chain) is drawn from a study of vaccination effects on CD4 cells after COVID-19. Sequenced by immunoSEQ multiplex PCR; TCRdb stores in-frame clones only, minus some. This repertoire shows more than 30,000 clones, approximately 68% found once; its top ten account for over 25%. Within the ViraFEST assay, antigen-specific CD4+ T cells underwent expansion with viral peptide pools prior to sequencing. It was after approximately 11 days of culture that CD4+ T cells were isolated. About 2 million PBMC were seeded per well and grown in the presence of roughly 10 IU/ml IL-2 and around 11 ug/ml peptides. Study findings and constraints: Marked clonal contraction of both clone types appeared late after vaccination.

Concerning this clone itself: Antigen unknown.

This CDR3 has 16 amino acids. V was trimmed by 4 bases and J by 2 bases, leaving 12 bases between them. The V gene's germline CDR1 is MNHEY and CDR2 SMNVEV (reference sequence). This TCR came from a human donor who received a COVID-19 vaccine. The chain joins TRBV27 to TRBJ2-6; tentative D call: TRBD2 (7 bases). The sequencing here drew on CD4+ T cells from PBMCs cultured with HCoV-229E spike peptides, taken before COVID-19 vaccination. For the CDR3, the DNA is TGTGCCAGCAGTTCTCAGGGGACTACTGGGGCCAACGTCCTGACTTTC. This sequence encodes CASSSQGTTGANVLTF.